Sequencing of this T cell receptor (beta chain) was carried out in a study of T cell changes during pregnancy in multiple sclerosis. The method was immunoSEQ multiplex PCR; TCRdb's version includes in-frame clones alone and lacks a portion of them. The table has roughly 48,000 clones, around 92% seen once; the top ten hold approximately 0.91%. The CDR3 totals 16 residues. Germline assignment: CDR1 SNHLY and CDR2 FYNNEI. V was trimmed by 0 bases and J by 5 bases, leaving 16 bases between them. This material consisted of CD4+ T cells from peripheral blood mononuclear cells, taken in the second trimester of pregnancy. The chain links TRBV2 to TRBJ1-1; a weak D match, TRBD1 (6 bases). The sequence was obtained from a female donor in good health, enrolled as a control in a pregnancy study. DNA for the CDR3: TGTGCCAGCAGTGAAGCGCTTCTGGGGGCAGGGACTGAAGCTTTCTTT. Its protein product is CASSEALLGAGTEAFF.